This T cell receptor (beta chain) was sequenced in a study of T cells in Graves' hyperthyroidism and ophthalmopathy (dated by TCRdb to the late 2010s). Turning to the overall study: Peripheral blood samples were taken at the time of initial diagnosis, prior to any treatment. A discovery cohort of roughly 96 patients, approximately 45 with Graves' ophthalmopathy and 57 with stable Graves' hyperthyroidism, was used to find distinguishing TCR V-J signatures. An independent validation cohort of fewer than 20 hyperthyroidism patients and 17 patients who later progressed to ophthalmopathy tested prospective prediction of ophthalmopathy. For training and testing, the 80 to 100 patients in the discovery cohort were randomly divided in a 7:3 ratio. The study also compared thyroid tissue and blood T-cell repertoires from roughly 6 Graves' hyperthyroidism patients. After sampling, hyperthyroidism patients received methimazole starting at 30 mg daily, and ophthalmopathy patients received high-dose intravenous methylprednisolone. The paper describes TCR Vbeta CDR3 sequencing of around 130 peripheral blood samples, made up of some 40 ophthalmopathy patients, 70 to 80 hyperthyroidism patients and some 17 progressor patients.

Paper-wide results and their limitations: No statistical method was used to set the sample size in advance, and investigators knew the group allocation. Most expanded thyroid clonotypes (frequency above 0.001) were also found in blood, which suggests that blood repertoires may mirror thyroid immune responses. In validation, the model predicted progression to ophthalmopathy with just under 71% sensitivity and approximately 72% specificity, a median of around 6.6 months before onset. A model built on a 13 V-J signature distinguished ophthalmopathy from stable hyperthyroidism, reaching about 88% sensitivity and about 81% specificity in cross-validation and 80%/75% in testing.

This clonotype was counted many times. Its antigen remains undetermined. No much larger clone exists at a distance of one base, and base qualities are not known. TCR beta CDR3 regions were amplified from RNA transcripts. A first-round RT-PCR of the TCR CDR3 used the HTBI primer set with the Qiagen OneStep RT-PCR kit. A second multiplex PCR round built the libraries, followed by size selection and purification. Libraries were sequenced paired-end with 100 bp reads on an Illumina HiSeq2000. Per the source publication's procedure: Raw data were processed with SOAPnuke, discarding reads with adapters, uncalled bases, mean Phred below 15, or no exact constant-primer or identifier match. COPE v1.2.5 was used to merge the high-quality paired reads, and each unique nucleotide sequence was defined as a clonotype. MiTCR v1.1 was used to align the clonotypes against IMGT TRBV, TRBD and TRBJ reference segments. The analysis was restricted to V-J combinations with a frequency above 0.0001, which together covered roughly 99% of the repertoires. The TCS score was defined as the ratio of F50 (clonal expansion) to E x V (chaos), calculated using BLOSUM62-based TCRdist between CDR3 peptides within each V-J. Welch's t-statistics and random forest reduced several hundred V-J features to around 14, which were used in a naive Bayes classifier (R e1071). TCRdb itself trimmed the public reads at Q25 with fastp, ran MiXCR and retained productive beta chains. Under each unique CDR3 protein, matching rows form one entry showing the most common genes and DNA. The V and J calls and clone size are TCRdb's, not the authors'. The sample table holds 250,000 to 300,000 distinct CDR3 sequences, of which approximately 14% were seen once. Roughly 7.9% of the sample comes from the top ten.

Stable Graves' hyperthyroidism was defined as the absence of progression to ophthalmopathy over 18 months of follow-up. Hyperthyroidism patients were newly diagnosed, had a disease duration of under 2 months, and were aged 18 to 65 years. Patients with uncontrolled infections, other autoimmune diseases, pregnancy or lactation were excluded. Diagnoses were established on the basis of clinical symptoms, serum thyroxine and TRAb, thyroid ultrasound, and orbital computed tomography. Ficoll-Paque density gradient centrifugation was used to isolate PBMCs from around 10 ml of fresh peripheral blood. Trizol reagent was used to extract total RNA, and RNA quality was then checked on an Agilent 2100 Bioanalyzer. Per the germline V gene (reference sequence), MNHEY is the CDR1 and SMNVEV is the CDR2. From cysteine to phenylalanine, the CDR3 is 13 amino acids long. Left in the record is the CDR3 DNA by itself, 39 bases read in frame from the first base. The junction carries 10 bases between V and J, which are trimmed by 4 bases and 3 bases respectively.

The sequence came from a woman between 35 and 50 years old with Graves' hyperthyroidism. Specimen: blood. Recombination connected TRBV27 to TRBJ2-7; no confident D gene assignment can be made. The CDR3 in this case is CASSSDGDYEQYF. The DNA is TGTGCCAGCAGTTCGGACGGAGACTACGAGCAGTACTTC.